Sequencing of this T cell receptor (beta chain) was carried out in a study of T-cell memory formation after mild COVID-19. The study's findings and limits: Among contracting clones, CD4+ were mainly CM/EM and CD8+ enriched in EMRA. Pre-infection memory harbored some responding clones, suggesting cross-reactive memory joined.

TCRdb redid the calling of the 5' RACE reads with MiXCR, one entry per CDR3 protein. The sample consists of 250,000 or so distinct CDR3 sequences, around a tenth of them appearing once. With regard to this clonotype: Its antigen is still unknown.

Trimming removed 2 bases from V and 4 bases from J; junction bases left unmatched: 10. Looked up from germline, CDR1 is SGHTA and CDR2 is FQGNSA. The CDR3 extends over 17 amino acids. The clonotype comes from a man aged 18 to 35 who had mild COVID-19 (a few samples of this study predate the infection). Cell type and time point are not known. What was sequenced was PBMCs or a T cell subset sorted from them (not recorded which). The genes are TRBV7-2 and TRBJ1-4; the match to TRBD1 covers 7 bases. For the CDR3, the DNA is TGTGCCAGCAGCTTACCAAGATACAGGGACAGTAATGAAAAACTGTTTTTT. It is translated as CASSLPRYRDSNEKLFF.